This TCR beta chain derives from a study of identical twins. J gave up 8 bases and V 4 bases, and 15 bases lay outside the gene matches. The CDR3 runs 17 residues. CDR1 is KGHSH and CDR2 is LQKENI in the germline V gene. This clonotype was observed at least ten times. TCRdb fed the 5' RACE reads into MiXCR, producing one record per CDR3 protein. In the table there are 690,000 or so distinct CDR3 sequences, less than 7% of which are singletons. Specimen: naive T cells sorted from blood. V is TRBV18 and J is TRBJ1-5; TRBD1 aligns across 9 bases. The source is a man between 18 and 35 years old in good health. In nucleotides, the CDR3 is TGTGCCAGCTCACAAAAACCGGGACAGGGCTCGTATGAGCCCCAGCATTTT. Protein product: CASSQKPGQGSYEPQHF.